This paragraph reports one TCR beta chain. As yet, its antigen is unknown. Only CD45RO-negative cells positively selected for CCR7 counted as naive CD8 cells, so terminally differentiated effector memory CD45RA+ cells were excluded. This sample is drawn from a study of shared clonotypes between healthy human individuals. Study-wide points: Between several donors, naive CD4 clonotypes were shared at a level of about 5.3%. The study's rarefaction showed incomplete sorted-subset sequencing despite large depth.

In the sorted-subset replicate PCRs, 150 to 200 ng DNA, around 32,000 T cell genomes, was used. Sequencing used immunoSEQ multiplex PCR; TCRdb keeps in-frame clones, though not all of them. The sample carries about 2.1 million clones, just under 95% recorded once. The V end lost 3 bases, the J end lost 10 bases, and 25 bases lay between the germline ends. The length of the CDR3 is 17 residues. Germline values: CDR1 LNHNV, CDR2 YYDKDF (reference sequence). The sequenced sample was naive CD8+ T cells from PBMCs. The TCR was taken from a man younger than 35 in good health. Some clones in this sample may be carry-over from other donors' samples. J is TRBJ1-5 and V is TRBV15, with D possibly being TRBD1 (6 bases). The CDR3 sequence: CATSSPRGDGRVGPQHF. Here the CDR3 DNA reads TGTGCCACCAGCAGCCCCAGGGGCGATGGGAGGGTTGGACCCCAGCATTTT.